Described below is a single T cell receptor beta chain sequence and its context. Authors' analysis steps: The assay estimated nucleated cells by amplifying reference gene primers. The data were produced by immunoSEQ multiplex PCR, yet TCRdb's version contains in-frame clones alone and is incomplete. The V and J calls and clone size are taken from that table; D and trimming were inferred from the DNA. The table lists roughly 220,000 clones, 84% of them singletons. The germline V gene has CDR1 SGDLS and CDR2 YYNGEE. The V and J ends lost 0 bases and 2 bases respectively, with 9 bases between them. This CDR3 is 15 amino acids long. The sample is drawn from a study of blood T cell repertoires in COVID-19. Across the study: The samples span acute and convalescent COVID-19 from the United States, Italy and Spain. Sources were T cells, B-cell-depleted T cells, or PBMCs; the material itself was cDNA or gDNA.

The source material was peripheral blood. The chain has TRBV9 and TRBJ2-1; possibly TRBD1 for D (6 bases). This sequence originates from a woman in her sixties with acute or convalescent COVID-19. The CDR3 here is CASSVAGDAYNEQFF. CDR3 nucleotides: TGTGCCAGCAGCGTAGCAGGGGATGCCTACAATGAGCAGTTCTTC.